The 21 T cell receptor beta chains listed next were all sequenced from one sample in a study of cytomegalovirus exposure and HLA in healthy donors. Primers included in the PCR were 60 Vbeta and 13 Jbeta primers. Sequencing used immunoSEQ multiplex PCR; TCRdb keeps in-frame clones, though not all of them. The data contain approximately 210,000 clones, around 79% of them singletons. The sequenced material came from PBMCs. Receptors originate from a girl aged 10 to 17 in good health and CMV-seropositive.

This clone has more than one count but fewer than ten. In DNA form, the CDR3 reads TGTGCCAGCACCGAAGGACAGGCCCCGAGGGTTTTCTTT. This gives the protein CASTEGQAPRVFF. This rearrangement joins TRBV11-3 to TRBJ1-1; TRBD1 matches at 7 bases. J was trimmed by 13 bases and V by 7 bases; bases with no gene match: 15. Germline values: CDR1 SGHNT, CDR2 YENEEA. This CDR3 is built from 13 residues.

This sequence joins TRBV5-4 and TRBJ2-1; 8 bases agree with TRBD2. There are 16 residues in the CDR3. Germline values: CDR1 SGHNT, CDR2 YYREEE (reference sequence). Unmatched junction bases numbered 10, after V lost 6 bases and J lost 2 bases. CDR3 region: CASTPTGTRAYNEQFF. The CDR3 region has the DNA TGTGCCAGCACCCCGACCGGGACTAGGGCCTACAATGAGCAGTTCTTC.

The rearrangement uses TRBV4-1 and TRBJ2-7, with D perhaps TRBD2 (5 bases). The CDR3 spans 14 residues. From germline, CDR1 is MGHRA and CDR2 YSYEKL. V was shortened by 1 base and J by 3 bases, with 10 bases between the two germline ends. In DNA form, the CDR3 reads TGCGCCAGCAGCCAAGGCCCAGCGGTCTACGAGCAGTACTTC. Amino acid sequence: CASSQGPAVYEQYF.

This chain joins TRBV6-4 and TRBJ2-3, with TRBD1 identical over 7 bases. CDR1 and CDR2 (germline): MRHNA, SNTAGT. With V trimmed by 6 bases and J by 0 bases, 3 bases remained unmatched. This CDR3 has 14 amino acids. In DNA form, the CDR3 reads TGTGCCAGCAGCCCGACAGGGAGCACAGATACGCAGTATTTT. This translates into CASSPTGSTDTQYF.

The chain uses TRBV7-9 and TRBJ1-1, with D hard to call. From germline, CDR1 is SEHNR and CDR2 FQNEAQ (reference sequence). The CDR3 consists of 15 residues. V was shortened by 1 base and J by 1 base, with 10 bases between the two germline ends. The CDR3 reads CASSLVSPGNTEAFF. The CDR3, as DNA: TGTGCCAGCAGCTTAGTATCGCCAGGGAACACTGAAGCTTTCTTT. The entire variable domain, with the rest obtained from reference TRBV7-9 and TRBJ1-1, is as follows: DTGVSQNPRHKITKRGQNVTFRCDPISEHNRLYWYRQTLGQGPEFLTYFQNEAQLEKSRLLSDRFSAERPKGSFSTLEIQRTEQGDSAMYLCASSLVSPGNTEAFFGQGTRLTVV.

J is TRBJ2-5 and V is TRBV4-1; 8 bases are shared with TRBD2. The CDR3 consists of 14 residues. V lost 4 bases, J lost 1 base, and 2 bases stayed unmatched. CDR1 is MGHRA, CDR2 YSYEKL, per germline. CDR3 DNA sequence: TGCGCCAGCAGCCGCGGGACTAGCCAAGAGACCCAGTACTTC. The encoded protein is CASSRGTSQETQYF.

This sequence joins TRBV29-1 and TRBJ1-2; D may be TRBD1 (5 bases). The V end lost 4 bases, the J end lost 3 bases, and 6 bases lay between the germline ends. Germline V gene sequence: CDR1 SQVTM, CDR2 ANQGSEA. The CDR3 runs to 11 residues. As DNA, the CDR3 is TGCAGCGTTGTCAGGGACTATGGCTACACCTTC. Translated, it gives CSVVRDYGYTF.

The chain is built from TRBV5-4 and TRBJ2-5; 7 nucleotides align to TRBD2. The end of the DNA fits TRBJ2-7 better, so the J call may be wrong. Germline values: CDR1 SGHNT, CDR2 YYREEE (reference sequence). CDR3 length equals 15 residues. The CDR3 DNA sequence: TGTGCCAGCAGCCCTTGGCCCCAAGCGGGATACGAGCAGTACTTC. It encodes CASSPWPQAGYEQYF.

The genes are TRBV19 and TRBJ1-4; no definite D call. Germline CDR1 and CDR2: LNHDA and SQIVND (reference sequence). Trimming pared 2 bases from V and 4 bases from J, leaving 8 bases between. There are 14 residues in the CDR3. CDR3 sequence: CASSIPDFNEKLFF. The CDR3, as DNA: TGTGCCAGTAGTATACCTGACTTTAATGAAAAACTGTTTTTT.

Comment on this clone: The sample holds other DNA sequences that translate to the same CDR3. As DNA, the CDR3 is TGCGCCAGCAGCTTGTCAGGGGGCTACAATGAGCAGTTCTTC. Its protein is CASSLSGGYNEQFF. The chain links TRBV5-1 to TRBJ2-1, with 7 nucleotides matching TRBD1. Trimming removed 1 base from V and 3 bases from J; junction bases left unmatched: 1. Per germline, CDR1 SGHRS and CDR2 YFSETQ. CDR3 length: 14 residues.

The V gene is TRBV2, the J gene TRBJ1-2; TRBD1 might be the D (5 bases). CDR1 and CDR2 (germline): SNHLY, FYNNEI. Trimming cost V 11 bases and J 2 bases, with 9 bases left between them. The CDR3 runs 11 residues. CDR3 in DNA: TGTGCCGTACAGGAAAACTATGGCTACACCTTC. This translates into CAVQENYGYTF. Full variable domain (rest looked up from reference TRBV2 and TRBJ1-2): EPEVTQTPSHQVTQMGQEVILRCVPISNHLYFYWYRQILGQKVEFLVSFYNNEISEKSEIFDDQFSVERPDGSNFTLKIRSTKLEDSAMYFCAVQENYGYTFGSGTRLTVV.

The chain joins TRBV15 to TRBJ2-2; tentative D call: TRBD1 (6 bases). Germline V gene data show CDR1 as LNHNV and CDR2 as YYDKDF (reference sequence). This CDR3 is built from 15 residues. V gave up 5 bases and J gave up 0 bases, with 10 bases separating them. For the CDR3, the DNA is TGTGCCACCAGCCTGGACAGAACGAACACCGGGGAGCTGTTTTTT. Translation gives CATSLDRTNTGELFF.

The rearrangement joins TRBV4-3 to TRBJ1-1; D may be TRBD1 (5 bases). The CDR3 consists of 15 residues. The germline V and J ends were trimmed by 4 bases and 1 base, with 13 bases remaining between them. CDR1 LGHNA and CDR2 YSLEER come from the germline V gene. In nucleotides, the CDR3 is TGCGCCAGCAGCCTCCAAGACGGGGGGAACACTGAAGCTTTCTTT. It codes for CASSLQDGGNTEAFF.

This clone has only a few counts. V usage is TRBV30 and J usage is TRBJ2-5; TRBD2 might be the D (5 bases). The CDR3 is made up of 13 amino acids. Germline loops: CDR1 GTSNPN, CDR2 SVGIG (reference sequence). Trimming removed 4 bases from V and 1 base from J, with 10 bases in between. The CDR3 coding sequence is TGTGCCTGGACCGGGGTAGTCCAAGAGACCCAGTACTTC. Its translation is CAWTGVVQETQYF. The variable domain in full, completed from reference TRBV30 and TRBJ2-5, reads SQTIHQWPATLVQPVGSPLSLECTVEGTSNPNLYWYRQAAGRGLQLLFYSVGIGQISSEVPQNLSASRPQDRQFILSSKKLLLSDSGFYLCAWTGVVQETQYFGPGTRLLVL.

The rearrangement links TRBV5-1 to TRBJ2-2; TRBD2 aligns across 11 bases. CDR1 is SGHRS, CDR2 YFSETQ, per germline. Germline trimming cut 0 bases from V and 3 bases from J; bases unmatched to any gene: 10. The CDR3 is 19 amino acids. The CDR3 DNA reads as TGCGCCAGCAGCTTGGACCCGTCTAGCGGGAGGTTGGACACCGGGGAGCTGTTTTTT. It yields the protein CASSLDPSSGRLDTGELFF.

V is TRBV7-8 and J is TRBJ2-1; possible D gene TRBD2, 6 bases. This CDR3 has 14 residues. Germline values: CDR1 SGHVS, CDR2 FQNEAQ. Trimming shortened V by 6 bases and J by 6 bases, and 15 bases separated the two germline ends. The CDR3 bases are TGTGCCAGCAGGAGACTAGGCTACGGCAATGAGCAGTTCTTC. Translating it yields CASRRLGYGNEQFF.

This chain joins TRBV6-1 and TRBJ1-4, with 8 bases fitting TRBD1. This CDR3 has 15 residues. V was pared by 6 bases and J by 4 bases, with 7 bases of the junction left unmatched. Looked up from germline, CDR1 is MNHNS and CDR2 is SASEGT. CDR3 sequence (DNA): TGTGCCAGCAGCCGTAACAGGGGGATTAATGAAAAACTGTTTTTT. The encoded protein is CASSRNRGINEKLFF.

This clone appeared a single time. This sequence joins TRBV15 and TRBJ2-1; 8 nucleotides match TRBD1. The CDR3 spans 15 residues. With 0 bases clipped from V and 4 bases from J, the junction kept 2 bases outside the gene matches. Germline V gene sequence: CDR1 LNHNV, CDR2 YYDKDF (reference sequence). CDR3 sequence reads: CATSREQGAYNEQFF. CDR3 DNA sequence: TGTGCCACCAGCAGAGAGCAGGGGGCTTACAATGAGCAGTTCTTC.

V gene TRBV5-4 combines with J gene TRBJ2-7; possible D gene TRBD1, 6 bases. The CDR3 loop spans 13 amino acids. V shed 3 bases and J shed 5 bases, with 12 bases lying between them. CDR1 and CDR2 from the germline V gene are SGHNT and YYREEE (reference sequence). The CDR3 loop reads CASSSMGANEQYF. CDR3 nucleotides: TGTGCCAGCAGCTCGATGGGGGCGAACGAGCAGTACTTC.

The chain has TRBV6-6 and TRBJ2-3; 10 bases agree with TRBD1. V shed 6 bases and J 3 bases; nucleotides not matched to a gene: 3. CDR1 is MNHNY, CDR2 SVGAGI, per germline (reference sequence). This CDR3 spans 14 amino acids. The CDR3 loop is CASSLGQGTDTQYF. CDR3 DNA sequence: TGTGCCAGCAGCCTGGGACAGGGGACAGATACGCAGTATTTT.

The chain recombines TRBV4-2 with TRBJ2-1, with D possibly matching TRBD1 (5 bases). Deletions cut 0 bases from V and 3 bases from J, with 9 bases between. The CDR3 covers 15 residues. CDR1 is LGHNA and CDR2 is YNFKEQ in the germline V gene. CDR3 bases: TGTGCCAGCAGCCAAGACGAAGGGGACTACAATGAGCAGTTCTTC. It yields the protein CASSQDEGDYNEQFF.